Below, one T cell receptor (beta chain) is given with its context. In the original analysis: Counts of nucleated cells, estimated from reference gene primer amplification, were obtained. Method: immunoSEQ multiplex PCR; TCRdb's copy keeps in-frame clones and lacks some. From that table come the V and J calls and clone size; the DNA was used to work out D and trimming. The table lists approximately 200,000 clones, roughly 88% of them singletons. This sample was included in a study of blood T cell repertoires in COVID-19. At the level of the study: Specimens from acute and convalescent COVID-19 originated in the United States, Italy and Spain. The cDNA or gDNA used as material had been derived from T cells, B-cell-depleted T cells, or PBMCs.

The CDR3 has 22 residues. The germline gives CDR1 MRHNA, CDR2 SNTAGT. The V end was cut by 2 bases, the J end by 0 bases, with 29 bases between. This TCR was recovered from a man aged 60 to 75 with acute or convalescent COVID-19. The specimen was peripheral blood. This sequence joins TRBV6-4 and TRBJ2-4, with TRBD2 as a possible D gene (5 bases). Written as DNA, the CDR3 is TGTGCCAGCAGTGACGTCGGGAAGGCCGCCGACGGAACCCTGGGAGCCAAAAACATTCAGTACTTC. Encoded protein: CASSDVGKAADGTLGAKNIQYF.